This TCR beta chain was profiled in a study of T cell responses to AZD1222 COVID-19 vaccine. This CDR3 is 12 amino acids long. Germline CDR1 reads SGHDT; CDR2 reads YYEEEE. V shed 0 bases and J shed 6 bases, with 3 bases lying between them. The method was immunoSEQ multiplex PCR; TCRdb's version includes in-frame clones alone and lacks a portion of them. The sample yields 130,000 to 150,000 clones, more than 85% seen once. V is TRBV5-6 and J is TRBJ2-2; D gene ambiguous. The TCR comes from an adult in good health. Sequences were derived from peripheral blood, sampled on day 0 of AZD1222 vaccination. CDR3: CASSLVPGELFF. For the CDR3, the DNA is TGTGCCAGCAGCTTGGTCCCCGGGGAGCTGTTTTTT.